Listed here is a single T cell receptor beta chain. What it binds is unknown. Libraries were prepared by immunoSEQ multiplex PCR; TCRdb keeps only in-frame clonotypes and omits some of them. The sample lists under 75,000 clones; roughly nine tenths were seen once. The data were taken from a study of T cell responses to AZD1222 COVID-19 vaccine. Study information: Both about-4-week and about-12-week second-dose recipients were combined.

Study-wide points: Regions left unmutated in variants are reportedly the target of nearly half of spike-specific TCRs. Possibly, clonal diversity was underestimated; donors were largely white British and included more females. Seropositive AZD1222 recipients at baseline numbered only 5 or 6.

Germline CDR1 MNHEY, CDR2 SMNVEV (reference sequence). Trimming removed 6 bases from V and 3 bases from J, with 12 bases in between. The CDR3 contains 13 residues. This clonotype was sampled from an adult in good health. The rearrangement links TRBV27 to TRBJ2-7; D possibly corresponds to TRBD1 (6 bases). The specimen comprised peripheral blood, sampled on day 0 of AZD1222 vaccination. The CDR3 region has the DNA TGTGCCAGCAGATCCAGGGGTTTCTACGAGCAGTACTTC. Its protein is CASRSRGFYEQYF.